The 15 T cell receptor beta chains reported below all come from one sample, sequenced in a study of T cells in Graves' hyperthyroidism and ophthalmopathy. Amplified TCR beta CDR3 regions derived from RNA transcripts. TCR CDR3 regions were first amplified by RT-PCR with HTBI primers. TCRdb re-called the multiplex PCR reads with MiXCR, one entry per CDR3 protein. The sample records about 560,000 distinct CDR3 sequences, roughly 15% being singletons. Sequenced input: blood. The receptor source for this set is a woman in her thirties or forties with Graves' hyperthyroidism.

The CDR3 DNA reads as TGTGCCAGCAGTAAAGTGTCTAAGGTCGGGCAGTACTTC. Residues: CASSKVSKVGQYF. The V gene is TRBV6-1, the J gene TRBJ2-7; D is undetermined. The CDR3 consists of 13 residues. CDR1 and CDR2 from the germline V gene are MNHNS and SASEGT. Deletions cut 5 bases from V and 9 bases from J, with 17 bases between.

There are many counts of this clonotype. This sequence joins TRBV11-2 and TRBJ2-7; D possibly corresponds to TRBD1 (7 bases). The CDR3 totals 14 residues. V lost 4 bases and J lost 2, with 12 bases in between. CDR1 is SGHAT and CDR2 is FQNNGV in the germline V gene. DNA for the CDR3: TGTGCCAGCAGCTCCGGGGGACAGCCCTACGAGCAGTACTTC. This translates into CASSSGGQPYEQYF.

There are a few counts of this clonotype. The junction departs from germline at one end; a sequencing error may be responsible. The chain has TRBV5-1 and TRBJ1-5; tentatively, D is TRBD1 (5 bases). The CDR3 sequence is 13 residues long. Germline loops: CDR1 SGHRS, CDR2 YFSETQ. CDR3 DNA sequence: TGCGCCAGCAGCTTGGGGGGCAATCGGCCCCAGCATTTT. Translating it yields CASSLGGNRPQHF.

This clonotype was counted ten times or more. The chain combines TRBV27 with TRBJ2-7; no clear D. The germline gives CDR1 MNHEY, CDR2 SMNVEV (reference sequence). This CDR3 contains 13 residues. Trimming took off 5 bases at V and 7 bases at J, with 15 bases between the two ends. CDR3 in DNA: TGTGCCAGCAGTCCCGGGTCGTGGCGGGAGCAGTACTTC. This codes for CASSPGSWREQYF.

The CDR3 spells CASSTLAGYYEQYF. The CDR3 nucleotides read TGTGCCAGTAGTACACTAGCGGGGTACTACGAGCAGTACTTC. V and J are TRBV19 and TRBJ2-7, with 10 nucleotides matching TRBD2. V shed 4 bases and J 3 bases; nucleotides not matched to a gene: 3. This CDR3 has 14 amino acids. Germline V gives CDR1 LNHDA, CDR2 SQIVND (reference sequence).

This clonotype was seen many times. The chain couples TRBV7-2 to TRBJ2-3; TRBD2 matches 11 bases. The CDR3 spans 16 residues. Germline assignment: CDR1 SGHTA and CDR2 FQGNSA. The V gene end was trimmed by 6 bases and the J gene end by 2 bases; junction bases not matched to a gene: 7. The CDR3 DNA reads TGTGCCAGCAGACAAGGACTAGCGGGCGTCACAGATACGCAGTATTTT. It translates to CASRQGLAGVTDTQYF. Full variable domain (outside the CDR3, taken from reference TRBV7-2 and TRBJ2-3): GAGVSQSPSNKVTEKGKDVELRCDPISGHTALYWYRQSLGQGLEFLIYFQGNSAPDKSGLPSDRFSAERTGGSVSTLTIQRTQQEDSAVYLCASRQGLAGVTDTQYFGPGTRLTVL.

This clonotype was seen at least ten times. The CDR3 sequence: CASSDMGLAGWSTGELFF. For the CDR3, the DNA is TGTGCCAGCAGTGACATGGGACTAGCGGGGTGGAGTACCGGGGAGCTGTTTTTT. The chain uses TRBV2 and TRBJ2-2, with TRBD2 matching 13 bases. Germline loops: CDR1 SNHLY, CDR2 FYNNEI. V lost 3 bases to trimming and J lost 5 bases; unmatched junction nucleotides: 9. The CDR3 loop spans 18 amino acids.

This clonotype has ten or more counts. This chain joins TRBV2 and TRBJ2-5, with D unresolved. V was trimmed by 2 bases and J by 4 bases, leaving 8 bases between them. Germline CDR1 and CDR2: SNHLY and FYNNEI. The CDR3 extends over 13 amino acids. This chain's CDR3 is CASSERTRETQYF. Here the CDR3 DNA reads TGTGCCAGCAGTGAAAGGACGCGAGAGACCCAGTACTTC.

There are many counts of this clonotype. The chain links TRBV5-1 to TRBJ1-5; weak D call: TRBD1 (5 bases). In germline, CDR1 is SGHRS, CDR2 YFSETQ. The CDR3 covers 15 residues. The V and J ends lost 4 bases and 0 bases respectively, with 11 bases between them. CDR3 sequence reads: CASSLTQGSNQPQHF. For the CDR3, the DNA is TGCGCCAGCAGCCTGACGCAGGGTAGCAATCAGCCCCAGCATTTT.

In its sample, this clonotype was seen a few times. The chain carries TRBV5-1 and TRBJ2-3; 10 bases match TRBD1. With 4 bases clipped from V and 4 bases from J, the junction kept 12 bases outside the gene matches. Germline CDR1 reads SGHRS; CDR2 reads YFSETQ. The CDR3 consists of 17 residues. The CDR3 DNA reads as TGCGCCAGCAGCACCCCACGGGACAGGGGAAGGTCAGATACGCAGTATTTT. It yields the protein CASSTPRDRGRSDTQYF. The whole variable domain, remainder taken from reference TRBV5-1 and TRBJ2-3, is KAGVTQTPRYLIKTRGQQVTLSCSPISGHRSVSWYQQTPGQGLQFLFEYFSETQRNKGNFPGRFSGRQFSNSRSEMNVSTLELGDSALYLCASSTPRDRGRSDTQYFGPGTRLTVL.

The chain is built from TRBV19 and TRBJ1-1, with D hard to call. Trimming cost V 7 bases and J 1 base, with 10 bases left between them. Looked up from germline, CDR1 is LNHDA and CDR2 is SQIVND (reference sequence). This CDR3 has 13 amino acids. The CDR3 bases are TGTGCCAGTACCTACCGATCGAACACTGAAGCTTTCTTT. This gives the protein CASTYRSNTEAFF.

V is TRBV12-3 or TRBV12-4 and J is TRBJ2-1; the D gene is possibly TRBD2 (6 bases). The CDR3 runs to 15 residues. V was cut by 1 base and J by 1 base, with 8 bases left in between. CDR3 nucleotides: TGTGCCAGCAGTTTAGGGGACTCGTCCTACAATGAGCAGTTCTTC. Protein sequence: CASSLGDSSYNEQFF.

The CDR3 loop reads CASSETGEQYF. The CDR3 nucleotides read TGTGCCAGCAGTGAAACGGGCGAGCAGTACTTC. This chain links TRBV6-1 with TRBJ2-7; D remains ambiguous. V dropped 2 bases and J dropped 6 bases, with 5 bases sitting between them. Germline V gene sequence: CDR1 MNHNS, CDR2 SASEGT. This CDR3 region has 11 residues.

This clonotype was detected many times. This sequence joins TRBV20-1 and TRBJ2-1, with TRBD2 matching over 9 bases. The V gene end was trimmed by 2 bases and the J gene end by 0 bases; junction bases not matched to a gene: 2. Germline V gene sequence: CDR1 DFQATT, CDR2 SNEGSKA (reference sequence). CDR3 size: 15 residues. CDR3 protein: CSARISGSSYNEQFF. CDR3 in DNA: TGCAGTGCTAGAATTAGCGGGAGCTCCTACAATGAGCAGTTCTTC.

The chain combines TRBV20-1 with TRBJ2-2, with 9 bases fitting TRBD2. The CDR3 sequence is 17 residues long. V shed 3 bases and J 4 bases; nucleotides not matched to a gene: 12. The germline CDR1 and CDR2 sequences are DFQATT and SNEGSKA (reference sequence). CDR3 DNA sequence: TGCAGTGCTAGTAGCTCGGCGGGAGGGCCGAGCACCGGGGAGCTGTTTTTT. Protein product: CSASSSAGGPSTGELFF.